This is a list of T cell receptor beta chains from one sample in a study of radiation and T cells in renal cell carcinoma. TCRdb's copy holds only in-frame clones and misses some; the assay was immunoSEQ multiplex PCR. Here the sample spans 100,000 to 150,000 clones, around 85% being singletons. Specimen: blood, collected from a patient whose treatment included radiotherapy and nephrectomy. The receptors shown here come from a man in his fifties or sixties with renal cell carcinoma. The CDR3 runs from the conserved cysteine through the conserved F or W. D genes are given only for firm matches. The listing skips clone size in some rows; elsewhere it reads once, few, many or a size class.

d_call clone_size j_call v_call cdr3_aa cdr3_nt
TRBD1 once TRBJ1-1 TRBV6-1 CASSSYRGTEAFF TGTGCCAGCAGTTCTTACAGGGGGACTGAAGCTTTCTTT
. . TRBJ1-1 TRBV4-1 CASSQDSFGGTEAFF TGCGCCAGCAGCCAAGATAGTTTTGGGGGCACTGAAGCTTTCTTT
. few TRBJ2-4 TRBV9 CASSKGTQSKNIQYF TGTGCCAGCAGCAAGGGGACACAGTCCAAAAACATTCAGTACTTC
TRBD1 . TRBJ2-2 TRBV18 CASSHGTGGTGELFF TGTGCCAGCTCACACGGGACAGGGGGCACCGGGGAGCTGTTTTTT
. few TRBJ2-2 TRBV7-9 CASSSGRTGTGELFF TGTGCCAGCAGCTCCGGAAGGACGGGCACCGGGGAGCTGTTTTTT
. . TRBJ1-2 TRBV19 CASSITNGNYGYTF TGTGCCAGTAGTATTACTAACGGGAACTATGGCTACACCTTC
. . TRBJ2-5 TRBV4-1 CASSPGTASLKTQYF TGCGCCAGCAGCCCCGGGACGGCCTCTCTGAAGACCCAGTACTTC
. . TRBJ2-3 TRBV13 CASTTGGTDTQYF TGTGCCAGCACCACGGGCGGCACAGATACGCAGTATTTT
TRBD1 . TRBJ2-7 TRBV28 CASGIPGTVSSYEQYF TGTGCCAGCGGAATACCGGGGACAGTTAGCTCCTACGAGCAGTACTTC
TRBD1 . TRBJ2-2 TRBV6-5 CASSSGTENTGELFF TGTGCCAGCAGTTCCGGGACAGAAAACACCGGGGAGCTGTTTTTT
TRBD1 . TRBJ1-4 TRBV4-1 CASSPLEGQINEKLFF TGCGCCAGCAGCCCCCTCGAGGGACAGATTAATGAAAAACTGTTTTTT
. few TRBJ2-2 TRBV9 CASSVEGVGTGELFF TGTGCCAGCAGCGTAGAGGGTGTCGGCACCGGGGAGCTGTTTTTT
. . TRBJ2-1 TRBV29-1 CSDEPDSYNEQFF TGCAGCGACGAACCGGACAGTTACAATGAGCAGTTCTTC
TRBD1 . TRBJ1-2 TRBV9 CASSALPTGEGYTF TGTGCCAGCAGCGCGTTACCCACAGGGGAGGGCTACACCTTC
. . TRBJ1-2 TRBV10-3 CAILRGANYGYTF TGTGCCATCTTGCGGGGAGCTAACTATGGCTACACCTTC
TRBD1 once TRBJ2-1 TRBV6-6 CASSYPPRTGLNEQFF TGTGCCAGCAGTTACCCGCCGAGGACAGGGTTAAATGAGCAGTTCTTC
. . TRBJ2-5 TRBV6-1 CASSERVGRTQYF TGTGCCAGCAGTGAACGTGTGGGTAGGACCCAGTACTTC
. few TRBJ1-4 TRBV6-6 CASSFRGREEKLFF TGTGCCAGCAGTTTTCGGGGGCGTGAAGAAAAACTGTTTTTT
. few TRBJ1-5 TRBV10-2 CASSVGLYQPQHF TGCGCCAGCAGTGTTGGACTTTATCAGCCCCAGCATTTT
. . TRBJ1-5 TRBV7-3 CASSLHQGPSQPQHF TGTGCCAGCAGCCTCCACCAGGGACCCAGTCAGCCCCAGCATTTT
. . TRBJ1-2 TRBV16 CASSQFTLPWGYTF TGTGCCAGCAGCCAATTTACACTCCCTTGGGGCTACACCTTC
. . TRBJ1-5 TRBV5-8 CASSAGRGNQPQHF TGTGCCAGCAGCGCAGGGAGGGGCAATCAGCCCCAGCATTTT
TRBD1 . TRBJ2-2 TRBV6-5 CASTRQGNTGELFF TGTGCCAGCACTCGACAGGGGAACACCGGGGAGCTGTTTTTT
. . TRBJ2-1 TRBV6-5 CASGVYNEQFF TGTGCCAGCGGGGTGTACAATGAGCAGTTCTTC
. once TRBJ2-1 TRBV4-2 CASSQGDSWDDEQFF TGTGCCAGCAGCCAAGGGGACTCCTGGGACGATGAGCAGTTCTTC
TRBD1 . TRBJ1-5 TRBV19 CASSPTGGFNQPQHF TGTGCCAGTAGTCCTACAGGGGGATTCAATCAGCCCCAGCATTTT
TRBD2 . TRBJ2-1 TRBV18 CASSPGTSGRNEQFF TGTGCCAGCTCACCAGGGACTAGCGGGAGAAATGAGCAGTTCTTC
. . TRBJ1-1 TRBV7-3 CASSSQLNTEAFF TGTGCCAGCAGCTCACAACTGAACACTGAAGCTTTCTTT
TRBD1 . TRBJ2-7 TRBV27 CASSLFVPRGTTYEQYF TGTGCCAGCAGTTTATTTGTGCCCAGGGGGACCACCTACGAGCAGTACTTC
. . TRBJ2-6 TRBV27 CASRPAGESGANVLTF TGTGCCAGCAGACCGGCGGGCGAATCTGGGGCCAACGTCCTGACTTTC
TRBD1 . TRBJ2-4 TRBV6-4 CASSALGQHRPSLAKNIQYF TGTGCCAGCAGCGCCCTGGGACAGCACAGACCCTCTCTAGCCAAAAACATTCAGTACTTC
. few TRBJ1-1 TRBV5-1 CATGERNTEAFF TGCGCCACAGGAGAACGTAACACTGAAGCTTTCTTT
. . TRBJ2-7 TRBV7-2 CASSLGARGKQYF TGTGCCAGCAGCTTAGGGGCTCGAGGGAAGCAGTACTTC
. . TRBJ2-7 TRBV6-5 CASSYSGITSEQYF TGTGCCAGCAGTTACTCGGGAATAACGTCCGAGCAGTACTTC
. few TRBJ1-2 TRBV30 CAWSVQGGYGYTF TGTGCCTGGAGTGTACAAGGGGGGTATGGCTACACCTTC
. . TRBJ1-5 TRBV2 CASSGRAVPTRNQPQHF TGTGCCAGCAGTGGCCGGGCAGTTCCAACGCGCAATCAGCCCCAGCATTTT
TRBD1 . TRBJ1-1 TRBV9 CASSVEGQGRSEAFF TGTGCCAGCAGCGTAGAGGGACAGGGGAGGTCCGAAGCTTTCTTT
TRBD2 . TRBJ2-2 TRBV28 CATYSGSLTGELFF TGTGCCACCTATAGCGGGAGTTTAACCGGGGAGCTGTTTTTT
. few TRBJ1-1 TRBV5-1 CASSLGLLGTEAFF TGCGCCAGCAGCTTGGGTCTTTTAGGCACTGAAGCTTTCTTT
. . TRBJ2-3 TRBV5-4 CASSLELPATDTQYF TGTGCCAGCAGCTTGGAGCTTCCAGCTACAGATACGCAGTATTTT
. . TRBJ2-1 TRBV9 CASRQVSSYNEQFF TGTGCCAGCAGACAGGTAAGCTCCTACAATGAGCAGTTCTTC
. . TRBJ1-4 TRBV2 CASKFPGLSNEKLFF TGTGCCAGCAAGTTCCCGGGACTCTCTAATGAAAAACTGTTTTTT